This TCR beta chain was identified during a study of CD8+CD57+ T cells in acquired aplastic anemia. The template for TCR beta VDJ and CDR3 sequence profiling was genomic DNA. TCRdb used MiXCR to reprocess the reads, holding one entry per CDR3 protein. The table includes 190,000 or so distinct CDR3 sequences, less than 50% detected once. Germline lookup yields CDR1 SGHAT and CDR2 FQNNGV. V shed 2 bases and J shed 11 bases, with 16 bases lying between them. This CDR3 is 14 amino acids long. As for this clonotype: Its antigen is currently unknown.

Study outcomes and limitations: Patients and controls had in common approximately 29 CD8+ CDR3 sequences.

Patients chosen for sequencing had CD8+CD57+ cells that had expanded, as shown by flow cytometry. This receptor was taken from a human donor with aplastic anemia. The sample was sorted CD4+, CD8+, or CD8+CD57+ T cells (not recorded which) from PBMCs. The genes are TRBV11-2 and TRBJ2-4, with D perhaps being TRBD1 or TRBD2 (6 bases each). The CDR3 DNA follows: TGTGCCAGCAGCTTAAACGGGGCCGGGGGCTTTCAGTACTTC. Protein sequence: CASSLNGAGGFQYF. Using reference TRBV11-2 and TRBJ2-4 for the parts outside the CDR3, the full variable domain is EAGVAQSPRYKIIEKRQSVAFWCNPISGHATLYWYQQILGQGPKLLIQFQNNGVVDDSQLPKDRFSAERLKGVDSTLKIQPAKLEDSAVYLCASSLNGAGGFQYFGAGTRLSVL.